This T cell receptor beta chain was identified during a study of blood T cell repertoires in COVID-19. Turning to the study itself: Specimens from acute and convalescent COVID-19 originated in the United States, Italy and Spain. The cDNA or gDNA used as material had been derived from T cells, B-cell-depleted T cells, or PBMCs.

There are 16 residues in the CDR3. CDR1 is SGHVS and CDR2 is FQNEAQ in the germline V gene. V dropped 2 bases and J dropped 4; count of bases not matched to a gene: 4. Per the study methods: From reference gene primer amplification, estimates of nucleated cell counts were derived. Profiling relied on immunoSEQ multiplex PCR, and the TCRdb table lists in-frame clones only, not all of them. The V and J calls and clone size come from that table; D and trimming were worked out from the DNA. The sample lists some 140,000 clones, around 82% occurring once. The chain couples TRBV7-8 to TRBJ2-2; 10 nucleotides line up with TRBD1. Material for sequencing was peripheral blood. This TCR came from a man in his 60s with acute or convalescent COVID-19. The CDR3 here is CASSLTDRGTTGELFF. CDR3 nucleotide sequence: TGTGCCAGCAGCTTAACGGACAGGGGGACCACCGGGGAGCTGTTTTTT.